Included here is one T cell receptor beta chain sequence, with context. These data originate in a study of shared clonotypes between healthy human individuals. TCRdb's table, derived via immunoSEQ multiplex PCR, lists solely in-frame clones and lacks some. The sample has around 2.3 million clones, approximately 95% seen once. Per germline, CDR1 SGDLS and CDR2 YYNGEE. CDR3 length: 15 amino acids. Trimming removed 0 bases from V and 11 bases from J, with 15 bases in between. This chain uses TRBV9 with TRBJ1-6; tentative D call: TRBD1 (6 bases). The TCR comes from a man between 18 and 35 years old in good health. The material sequenced was naive CD4+ T cells sorted from blood. Subset: CD45RA+ positively selected. CDR3 residues: CASSVGQARGPPLHF. CDR3 DNA sequence: TGTGCCAGCAGCGTAGGACAGGCACGGGGACCACCCCTCCACTTT.